This T cell receptor (beta chain) was identified in a study of blood T cell repertoires in COVID-19. Trimming took off 11 bases at V and 5 bases at J, with 16 bases between the two ends. The CDR3 contains 13 residues. Residents of 24 US areas, aged about 18 to 95 years, made up the participants. Clones were read by immunoSEQ multiplex PCR, and TCRdb kept only the in-frame ones, dropping some. There are 150,000 or so clones in the sample; approximately 81% occur only once, and 5.6% lies in the top ten. This clonotype originated in a woman aged 40-49 years with acute COVID-19. Sequencing was carried out using PBMCs or T cells enriched from blood (not recorded which). The rearrangement links TRBV23-1 to TRBJ1-5; tentative D call: TRBD1 (5 bases). TRBV23-1 is recorded as an ORF, its role being uncertain. The CDR3 DNA sequence: TGCGCCCAAGAGGGAGGGACTTATCAGCCCCAGCATTTT. It specifies CAQEGGTYQPQHF.